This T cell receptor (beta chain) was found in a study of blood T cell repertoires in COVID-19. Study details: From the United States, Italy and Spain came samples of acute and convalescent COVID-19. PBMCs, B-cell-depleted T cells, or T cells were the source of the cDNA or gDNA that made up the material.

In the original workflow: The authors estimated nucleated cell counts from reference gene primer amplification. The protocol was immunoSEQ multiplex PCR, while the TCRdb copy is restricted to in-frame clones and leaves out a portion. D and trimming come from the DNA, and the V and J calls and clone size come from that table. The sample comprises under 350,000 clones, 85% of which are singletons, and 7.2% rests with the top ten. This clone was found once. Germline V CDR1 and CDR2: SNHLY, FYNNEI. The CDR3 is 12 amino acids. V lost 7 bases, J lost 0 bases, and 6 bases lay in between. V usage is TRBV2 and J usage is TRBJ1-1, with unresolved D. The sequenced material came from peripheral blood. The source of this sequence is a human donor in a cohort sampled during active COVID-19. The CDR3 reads CASTRMNTEAFF. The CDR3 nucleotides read TGTGCCAGCACCAGAATGAACACTGAAGCTTTCTTT.